This T cell receptor beta chain comes out of a study of T cell repertoires in cytomegalovirus infection. General study points: Across the ex vivo response, the dominant clonotypes were HLA-C-restricted CMV-specific TCR beta clonotypes.

Each CDR3 protein gets one entry after TCRdb re-called the reads with MiXCR. This repertoire shows about 440,000 distinct CDR3 sequences, about a third found once; its top ten account for around 15%. Points on this clonotype: The antigen is not known. It may be a read error: a sequence one base away is much more abundant.

This CDR3 spans 15 amino acids. Germline V lookup: CDR1 WSHSY, CDR2 SAAADI. Sequencing used PBMCs. This chain joins TRBV10-2 and TRBJ1-4; possible D gene TRBD1, 5 bases. This TCR came from a human donor in good health (CMV status not recorded). Some clones in this sample may be carry-over from other donors' samples. CDR3 sequence reads: CDSRAGANGGEKLFF. CDR3 nucleotides: TGCGACAGCAGGGCCGGGGCGAACGGGGGAGAAAAACTGTTTTTT.